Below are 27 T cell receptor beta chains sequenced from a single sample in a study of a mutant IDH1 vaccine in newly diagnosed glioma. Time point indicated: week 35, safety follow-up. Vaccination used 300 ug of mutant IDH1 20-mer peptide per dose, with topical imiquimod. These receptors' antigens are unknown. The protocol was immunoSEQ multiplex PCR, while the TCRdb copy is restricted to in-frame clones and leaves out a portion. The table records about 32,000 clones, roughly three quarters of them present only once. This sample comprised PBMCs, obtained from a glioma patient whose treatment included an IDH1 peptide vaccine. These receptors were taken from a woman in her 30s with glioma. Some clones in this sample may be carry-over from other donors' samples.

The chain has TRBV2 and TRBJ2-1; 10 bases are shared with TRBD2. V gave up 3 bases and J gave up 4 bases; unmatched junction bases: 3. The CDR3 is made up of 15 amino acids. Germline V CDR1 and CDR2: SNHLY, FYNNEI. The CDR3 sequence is CASSDQREGYNEQFF. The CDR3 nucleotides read TGTGCCAGCAGTGATCAGCGGGAGGGGTACAATGAGCAGTTCTTC.

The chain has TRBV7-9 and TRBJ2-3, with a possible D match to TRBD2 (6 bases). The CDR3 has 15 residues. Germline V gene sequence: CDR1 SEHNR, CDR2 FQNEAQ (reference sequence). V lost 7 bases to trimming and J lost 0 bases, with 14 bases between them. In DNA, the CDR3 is TGTGCCAGCAAGGGCCGGGAGATGAGCACAGATACGCAGTATTTT. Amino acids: CASKGREMSTDTQYF.

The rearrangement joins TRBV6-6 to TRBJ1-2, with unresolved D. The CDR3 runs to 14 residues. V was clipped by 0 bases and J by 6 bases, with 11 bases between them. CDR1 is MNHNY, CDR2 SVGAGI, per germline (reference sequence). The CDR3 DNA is TGTGCCAGCAGTTACTCGGGGATAGGGAATGGCTACACCTTC. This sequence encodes CASSYSGIGNGYTF.

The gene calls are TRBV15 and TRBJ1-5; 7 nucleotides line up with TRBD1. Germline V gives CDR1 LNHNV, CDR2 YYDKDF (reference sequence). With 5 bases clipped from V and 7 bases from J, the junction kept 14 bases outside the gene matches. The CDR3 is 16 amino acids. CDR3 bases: TGTGCCACCAGCGGCCGACAGGGCCCTTCGGGGCAGCCCCAGCATTTT. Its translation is CATSGRQGPSGQPQHF.

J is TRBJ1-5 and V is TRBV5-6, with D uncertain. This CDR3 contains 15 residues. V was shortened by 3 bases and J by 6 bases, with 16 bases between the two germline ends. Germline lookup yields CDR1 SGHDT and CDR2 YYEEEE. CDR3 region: CASSSAFRGLQPQHF. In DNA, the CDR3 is TGTGCCAGCAGCTCGGCTTTTAGAGGGCTTCAGCCCCAGCATTTT.

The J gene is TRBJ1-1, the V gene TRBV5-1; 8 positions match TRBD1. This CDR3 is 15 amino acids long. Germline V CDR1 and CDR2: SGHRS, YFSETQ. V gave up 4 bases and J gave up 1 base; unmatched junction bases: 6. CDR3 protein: CASSVYRGKNTEAFF. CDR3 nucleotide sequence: TGCGCCAGCAGCGTCTACAGGGGGAAGAACACTGAAGCTTTCTTT.

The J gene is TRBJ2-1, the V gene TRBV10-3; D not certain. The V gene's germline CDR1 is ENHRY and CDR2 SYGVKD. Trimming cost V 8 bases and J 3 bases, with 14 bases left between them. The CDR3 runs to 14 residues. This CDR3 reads CAIVYSALYNEQFF. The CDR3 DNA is TGTGCCATCGTCTACAGCGCCCTCTACAATGAGCAGTTCTTC.

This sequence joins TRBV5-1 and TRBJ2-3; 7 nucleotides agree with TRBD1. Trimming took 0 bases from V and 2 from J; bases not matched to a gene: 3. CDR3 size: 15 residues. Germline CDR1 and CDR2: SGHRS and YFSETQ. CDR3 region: CASSLAGQPTDTQYF. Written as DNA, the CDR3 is TGCGCCAGCAGCTTGGCGGGACAGCCCACAGATACGCAGTATTTT.

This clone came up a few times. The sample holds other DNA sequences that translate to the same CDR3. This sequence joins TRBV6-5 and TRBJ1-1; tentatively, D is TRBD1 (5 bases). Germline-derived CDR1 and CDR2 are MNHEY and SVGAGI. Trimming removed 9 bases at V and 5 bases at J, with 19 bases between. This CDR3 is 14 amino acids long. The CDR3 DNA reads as TGTGCCAGTAGGTTCGACAGAGCGAGGACTGAAGCTTTCTTT. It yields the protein CASRFDRARTEAFF.

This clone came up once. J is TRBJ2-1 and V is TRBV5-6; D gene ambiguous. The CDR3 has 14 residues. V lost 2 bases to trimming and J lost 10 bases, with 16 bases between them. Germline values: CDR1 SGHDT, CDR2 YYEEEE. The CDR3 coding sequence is TGTGCCAGCAGCTTAGCGCCCCAGCAATGGGAGCAGTTCTTC. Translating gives CASSLAPQQWEQFF.

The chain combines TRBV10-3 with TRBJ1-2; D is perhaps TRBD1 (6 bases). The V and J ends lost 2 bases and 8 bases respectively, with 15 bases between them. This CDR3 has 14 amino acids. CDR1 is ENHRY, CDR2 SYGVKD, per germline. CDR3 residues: CAISEPGTLGGYTF. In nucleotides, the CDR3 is TGTGCCATCAGTGAGCCCGGGACATTAGGAGGCTACACCTTC.

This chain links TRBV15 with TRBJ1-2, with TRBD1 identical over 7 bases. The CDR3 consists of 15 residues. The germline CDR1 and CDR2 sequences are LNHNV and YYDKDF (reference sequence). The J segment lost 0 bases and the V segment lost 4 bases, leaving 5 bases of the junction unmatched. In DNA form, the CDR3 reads TGTGCCACCAGCACTCAGACAGGGACTAACTATGGCTACACCTTC. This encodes CATSTQTGTNYGYTF.

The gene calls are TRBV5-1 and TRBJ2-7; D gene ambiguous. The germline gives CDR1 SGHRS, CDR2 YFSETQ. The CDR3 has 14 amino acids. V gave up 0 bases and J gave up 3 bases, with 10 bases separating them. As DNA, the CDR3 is TGCGCCAGCAGCTTGGATCGGAACTACTACGAGCAGTACTTC. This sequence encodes CASSLDRNYYEQYF.

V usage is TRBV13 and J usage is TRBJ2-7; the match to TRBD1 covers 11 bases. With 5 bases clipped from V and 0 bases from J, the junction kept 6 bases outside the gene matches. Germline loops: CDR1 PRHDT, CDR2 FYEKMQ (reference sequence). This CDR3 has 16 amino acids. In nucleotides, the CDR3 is TGTGCCAGCAGCCCGTCCGGGACAGGGGGCTCCTACGAGCAGTACTTC. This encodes CASSPSGTGGSYEQYF.

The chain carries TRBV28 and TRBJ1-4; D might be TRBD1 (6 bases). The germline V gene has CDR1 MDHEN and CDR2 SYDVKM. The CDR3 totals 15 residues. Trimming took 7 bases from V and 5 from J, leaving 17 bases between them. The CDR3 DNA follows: TGTGCCAGCATCCGAGGGTGGCAGGGGAATGAAAAACTGTTTTTT. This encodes CASIRGWQGNEKLFF.

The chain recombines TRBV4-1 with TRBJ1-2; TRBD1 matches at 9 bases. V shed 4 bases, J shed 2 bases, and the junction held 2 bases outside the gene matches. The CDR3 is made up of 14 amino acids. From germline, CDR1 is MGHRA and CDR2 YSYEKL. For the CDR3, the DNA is TGCGCCAGCAGCCCAGGACAGGGGAACTATGGCTACACCTTC. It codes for CASSPGQGNYGYTF.

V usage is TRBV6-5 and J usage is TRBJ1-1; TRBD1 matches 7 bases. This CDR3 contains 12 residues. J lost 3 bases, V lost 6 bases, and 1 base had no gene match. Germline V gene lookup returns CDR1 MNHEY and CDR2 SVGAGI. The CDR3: CASSDRDTEAFF. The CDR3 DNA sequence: TGTGCCAGCAGCGACAGGGACACTGAAGCTTTCTTT.

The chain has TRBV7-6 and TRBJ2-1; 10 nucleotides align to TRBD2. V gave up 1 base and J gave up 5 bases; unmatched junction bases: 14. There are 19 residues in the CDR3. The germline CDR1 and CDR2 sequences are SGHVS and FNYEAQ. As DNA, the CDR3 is TGTGCCAGCAGCTTAGTGGGTAGGTGGGGGACTAGCGAAGACAATGAGCAGTTCTTC. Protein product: CASSLVGRWGTSEDNEQFF.

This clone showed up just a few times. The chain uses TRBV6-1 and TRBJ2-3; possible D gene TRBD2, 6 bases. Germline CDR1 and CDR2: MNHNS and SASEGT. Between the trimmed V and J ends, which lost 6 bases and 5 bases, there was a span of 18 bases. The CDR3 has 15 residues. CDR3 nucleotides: TGTGCCAGCAGCGGGACTCGCGATCAATTAGATACGCAGTATTTT. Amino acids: CASSGTRDQLDTQYF.

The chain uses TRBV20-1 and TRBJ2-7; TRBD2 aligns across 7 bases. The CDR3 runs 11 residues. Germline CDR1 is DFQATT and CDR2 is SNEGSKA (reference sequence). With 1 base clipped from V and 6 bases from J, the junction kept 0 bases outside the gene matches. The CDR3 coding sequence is TGCAGTGCTAGAGGGGGGGGCGAGCAGTACTTC. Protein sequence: CSARGGGEQYF.

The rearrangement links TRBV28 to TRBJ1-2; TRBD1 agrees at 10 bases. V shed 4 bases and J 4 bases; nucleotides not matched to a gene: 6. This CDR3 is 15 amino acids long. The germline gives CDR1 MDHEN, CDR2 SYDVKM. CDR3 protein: CASSSDRGLPYGYTF. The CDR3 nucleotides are TGTGCCAGCAGTTCTGACAGGGGGCTACCCTATGGCTACACCTTC.

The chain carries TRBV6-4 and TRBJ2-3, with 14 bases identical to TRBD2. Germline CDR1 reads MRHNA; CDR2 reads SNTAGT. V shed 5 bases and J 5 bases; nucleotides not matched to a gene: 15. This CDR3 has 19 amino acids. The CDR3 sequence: CASSLEGTSGRSGRDTQYF. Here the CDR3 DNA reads TGTGCCAGCAGTCTCGAGGGGACTAGCGGGAGATCGGGAAGAGATACGCAGTATTTT.

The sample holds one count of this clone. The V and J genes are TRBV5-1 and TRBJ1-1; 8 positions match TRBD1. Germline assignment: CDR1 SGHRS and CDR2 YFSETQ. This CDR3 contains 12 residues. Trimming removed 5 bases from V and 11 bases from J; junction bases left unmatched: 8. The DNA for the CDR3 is TGCGCCAGCAGGATGACAGGGGTCGAGGCTTTCTTT. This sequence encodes CASRMTGVEAFF.

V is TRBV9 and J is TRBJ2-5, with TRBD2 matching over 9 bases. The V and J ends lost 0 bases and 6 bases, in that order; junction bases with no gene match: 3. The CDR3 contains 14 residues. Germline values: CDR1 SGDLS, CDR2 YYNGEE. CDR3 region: CASSVGLAGKTQYF. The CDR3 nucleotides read TGTGCCAGCAGCGTAGGGCTAGCGGGGAAGACCCAGTACTTC.

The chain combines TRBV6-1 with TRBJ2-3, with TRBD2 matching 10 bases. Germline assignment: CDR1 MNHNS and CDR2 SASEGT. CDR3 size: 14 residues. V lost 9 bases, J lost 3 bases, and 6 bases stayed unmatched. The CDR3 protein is CASTTSGKTDTQYF. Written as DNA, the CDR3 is TGTGCCAGTACTACTAGCGGGAAAACAGATACGCAGTATTTT.

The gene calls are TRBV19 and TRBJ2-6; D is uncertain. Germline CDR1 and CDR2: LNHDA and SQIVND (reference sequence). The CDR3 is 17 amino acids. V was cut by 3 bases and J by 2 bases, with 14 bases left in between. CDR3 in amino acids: CASSMSPRQAGANVLTF. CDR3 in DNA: TGTGCCAGTAGTATGTCCCCTCGTCAAGCTGGGGCCAACGTCCTGACTTTC.

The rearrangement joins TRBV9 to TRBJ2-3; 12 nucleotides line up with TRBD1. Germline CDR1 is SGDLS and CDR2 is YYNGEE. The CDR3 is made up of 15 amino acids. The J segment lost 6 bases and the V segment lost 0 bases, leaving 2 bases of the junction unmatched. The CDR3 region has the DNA TGTGCCAGCAGCGTAGAGGGACAGGGGGCGGATACGCAGTATTTT. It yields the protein CASSVEGQGADTQYF.